Detailed here is one TCR beta chain. There is no known antigen for this receptor. Base qualities were left out, and no much larger clone turns up one base away. The germline V gene encodes CDR1 SGHRS and CDR2 YFSETQ. Taken from cysteine to phenylalanine, the CDR3 has 14 residues. The DNA shown is the 42-base CDR3, in frame from base 1. V is shortened by 1 base, J by 0 bases, and the region joining them spans 7 bases. This entry is derived from a study of blood T cell repertoires in COVID-19 (dated by TCRdb to about 2020). Background for the entire study: Samples from collaborators originated in the United States, Italy and Spain and spanned both the acute and convalescent phases of COVID-19. The material from the prospective study consisted of cDNA or gDNA derived from T cells, B-cell-depleted T cells, or PBMCs. Subjects who had been exposed to COVID-19, were actively infected with it, or had recovered from it provided the deeply sampled blood TCRbeta repertoires that made up the dataset. The repertoires were made available in a free public database intended to serve as a resource for research on the immune response to SARS-CoV-2. The samples were drawn from two sources: the first 160 participants of the ongoing ImmuneRACE study, and 950 to 1,500 subjects contributed by 6 global collaborators. A de-identified subject ID, COVID-19 status, age in years and sex were almost always included in the sample metadata. Where available, HLA class I and class II types were taken from metadata supplied by the sample provider and were not determined by assay-based typing.

What the research found in general, with its limitations: Clinical and demographic metadata were provided uncurated, with the amount varying by source and participant.

Whole blood was collected in K2EDTA tubes by collaborating institutions according to the institutions' own protocols. For TCRbeta analysis, collaborators shipped samples as frozen whole blood, isolated PBMCs, or DNA extracted from either of those sample types. The immunoSEQ Assay, a bias-controlled multiplex PCR, was used to amplify TCRbeta CDR3 regions from genomic DNA. In the source study's methods: The number of nucleated cells in each sample was estimated from the amplification of reference gene primers within the assay. Sequence reads were collapsed and filtered to measure the absolute abundance of every unique TCRbeta CDR3 rearrangement. For each sample, productive Simpson clonality was calculated by taking the square root of Simpson's diversity index across productive rearrangements. The clones in this table, taken by TCRdb from immuneACCESS, are in-frame only. Not every clone is retained; where verified, under half of the shortfall comes from an unresolved V gene, and the cause of the rest is unknown. That table gives V, J and clone size, and the DNA gave D and trimming. The sample table lists under 150,000 clones, 84% of them with a count of one. The ten largest make up over 1.1% of the sample.

Input material: peripheral blood. The clonotype comes from a man between 60 and 75 years old with acute or convalescent COVID-19. Recombination joined TRBV5-1 with TRBJ1-1; TRBD1 might be the D gene, on 6 matching bases. The sequenced DNA: TGCGCCAGCAGCTTGTGGGACATGAACACTGAAGCTTTCTTT. Translated, this is CASSLWDMNTEAFF.